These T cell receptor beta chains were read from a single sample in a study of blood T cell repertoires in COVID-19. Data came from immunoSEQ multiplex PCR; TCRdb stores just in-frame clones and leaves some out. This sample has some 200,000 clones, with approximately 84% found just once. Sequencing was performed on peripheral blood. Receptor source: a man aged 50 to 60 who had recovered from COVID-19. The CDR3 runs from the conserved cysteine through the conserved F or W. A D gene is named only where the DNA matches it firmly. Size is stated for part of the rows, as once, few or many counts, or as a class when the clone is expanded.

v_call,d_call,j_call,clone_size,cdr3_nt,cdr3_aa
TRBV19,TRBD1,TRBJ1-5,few,TGTGCCAGTAGCCGACAGGGGGCGGCCCGTCAGCCCCAGCATTTT,CASSRQGAARQPQHF
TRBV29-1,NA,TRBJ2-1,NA,TGCAGCGTAAAAGGCGGGGAGTTCTACAATGAGCAGTTCTTC,CSVKGGEFYNEQFF
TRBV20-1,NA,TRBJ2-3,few,TGCAGTGCTGCCGCGGAGACGCAGTATTTT,CSAAAETQYF
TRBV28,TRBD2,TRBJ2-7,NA,TGTGCCAGCAGTTTGTACCAAGCGGGAGGGTCGACCTACGAGCAGTACTTC,CASSLYQAGGSTYEQYF
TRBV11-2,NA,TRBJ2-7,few,TGTGCCAGCAGCCTGTATGGTCCATACAGCTCCTACGAGCAGTACTTC,CASSLYGPYSSYEQYF
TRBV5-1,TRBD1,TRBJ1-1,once,TGCGCCAGCAGCCTGGGGGACAGGTGGAACACTGAAGCTTTCTTT,CASSLGDRWNTEAFF
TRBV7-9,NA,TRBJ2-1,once,TGTGCCAGCAGCTTAACGACTTACAATGAGCAGTTCTTC,CASSLTTYNEQFF
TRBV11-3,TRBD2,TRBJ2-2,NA,TGTGCCAGCAGCTCAGGCGTGACTAGCCACACCGGGGAGCTGTTTTTT,CASSSGVTSHTGELFF
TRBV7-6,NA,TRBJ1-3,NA,TGTGCCAGCAGCTTAGCGGGTAGCAGTTTAAACACCATATATTTT,CASSLAGSSLNTIYF
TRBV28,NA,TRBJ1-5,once,TGTGCCAGCAGTTTTGGGGCAGGGCGGCAGCCCCAGCATTTT,CASSFGAGRQPQHF
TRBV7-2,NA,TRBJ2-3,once,TGTGCCAGCAGCCCTTACACAGATACGCAGTATTTT,CASSPYTDTQYF